This entry concerns a single T cell receptor beta chain. The CDR3 totals 15 residues. Trimming left V 0 bases short and J 4 bases short, with 10 bases between. Germline V gene sequence: CDR1 SGHRS, CDR2 YFSETQ. This entry is derived from a study of blood T cell repertoires in COVID-19. Across the study: The United States, Italy and Spain were the sources of the acute and convalescent COVID-19 samples. T cells, B-cell-depleted T cells, or PBMCs provided the cDNA or gDNA that served as material.

Membership in each cohort depended on participant-reported clinical history. In the original workflow: Cell counts per sample came from amplifying reference gene primers. The data were produced by immunoSEQ multiplex PCR, yet TCRdb's version contains in-frame clones alone and is incomplete. V and J calls plus clone size are reproduced from that table; the DNA served to infer D and trimming. The table has approximately 180,000 clones, 85% to 90% seen once. This chain links TRBV5-1 with TRBJ2-2, with D possibly matching TRBD2 (5 bases). This clonotype was sampled from a woman between 35 and 50 years old with acute COVID-19. The sample taken for sequencing was PBMCs or T cells enriched from blood (not recorded which). The CDR3, as DNA: TGCGCCAGCAGCTTGGCCGTAGAGGGCACCGGGGAGCTGTTTTTT. Its protein is CASSLAVEGTGELFF.